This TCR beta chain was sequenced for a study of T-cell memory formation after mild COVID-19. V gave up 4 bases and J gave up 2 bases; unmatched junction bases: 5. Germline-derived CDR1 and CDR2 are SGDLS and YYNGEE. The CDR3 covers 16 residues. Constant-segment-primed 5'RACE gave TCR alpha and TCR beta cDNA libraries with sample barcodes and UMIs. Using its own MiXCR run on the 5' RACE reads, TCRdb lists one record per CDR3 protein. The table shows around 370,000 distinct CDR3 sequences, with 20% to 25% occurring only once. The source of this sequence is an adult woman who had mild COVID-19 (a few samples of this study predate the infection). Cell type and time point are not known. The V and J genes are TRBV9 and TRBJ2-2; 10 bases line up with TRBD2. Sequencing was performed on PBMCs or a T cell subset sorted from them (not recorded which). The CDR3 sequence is CASSHQRGGNTGELFF. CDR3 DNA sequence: TGTGCCAGCAGCCATCAGCGGGGGGGCAACACCGGGGAGCTGTTTTTT. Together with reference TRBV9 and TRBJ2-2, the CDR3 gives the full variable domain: DSGVTQTPKHLITATGQRVTLRCSPRSGDLSVYWYQQSLDQGLQFLIQYYNGEERAKGNILERFSAQQFPDLHSELNLSSLELGDSALYFCASSHQRGGNTGELFFGEGSRLTVL.